This T cell receptor beta chain was captured by sequencing in a study of cytomegalovirus exposure and HLA in healthy donors. General study findings and limits: Association with HLA alleles at 0.05 false discovery rate was found for around 17,000 TCR beta sequences in a later analysis. Further analysis was carried out later, and it showed several of the most significant clusters appearing linked to common viral pathogens. The authors excluded some V segments, including TRBV6-2 and TRBV6-3, as indistinguishable.

CDR1 and CDR2 from the germline V gene are MNHEY and SMNVEV (reference sequence). The V and J ends lost 3 bases and 10 bases respectively, with 12 bases between them. This CDR3 spans 12 amino acids. 13 Jbeta primers and 60 Vbeta primers were used for the PCR. Repertoires were generated with immunoSEQ multiplex PCR, while TCRdb's copy carries only in-frame clones and drops some. The table records 150,000 to 200,000 clones, 82% of them present only once. When sampled, the donors appeared nominally healthy, though they likely had unrecorded immune exposures. Worth noting for this clone: Its antigen is currently unknown.

The TCR sequence derives from a male donor in good health and CMV-seropositive. The chain carries TRBV27 and TRBJ1-1, with a tentative D call TRBD1 (5 bases). The sequenced material came from PBMCs. The CDR3 sequence: CASSFSGRAAFF. CDR3 nucleotides: TGTGCCAGCAGTTTTTCAGGGAGGGCAGCTTTCTTT.